The source of this T cell receptor beta chain is a study of OX40 agonist ivuxolimab in advanced cancers. Study summary: Patients undergoing dose escalation presented with hepatocellular carcinoma, melanoma, renal cell or head and neck cancer.

Using immunoSEQ multiplex PCR, the repertoire was profiled, and TCRdb retains in-frame clones only, with some absent. The sample includes 60,000 or so clones, almost 95% of them seen just once. The CDR3 runs 14 residues. The trim removed 6 bases at V and 3 bases at J, leaving 8 bases unmatched. Germline assignment: CDR1 MNHEY and CDR2 SVGAGI. Notes on the study in general: Normalized T-cell clonal expansion was also low in a subset of nonresponders.

Note on this clone: Antigen unknown.

This material consisted of CD4+ or CD8+ T cells sorted from blood, taken in a trial of the OX40 agonist ivuxolimab. The chain employs TRBV6-5 and TRBJ2-7; 7 bases match TRBD2. This TCR came from an adult with an advanced solid tumor such as melanoma, head and neck, liver or kidney cancer. The chain's CDR3 is CASSLSPGGYEQYF. The CDR3 DNA reads as TGTGCCAGCAGCCTCTCCCCGGGAGGCTACGAGCAGTACTTC.